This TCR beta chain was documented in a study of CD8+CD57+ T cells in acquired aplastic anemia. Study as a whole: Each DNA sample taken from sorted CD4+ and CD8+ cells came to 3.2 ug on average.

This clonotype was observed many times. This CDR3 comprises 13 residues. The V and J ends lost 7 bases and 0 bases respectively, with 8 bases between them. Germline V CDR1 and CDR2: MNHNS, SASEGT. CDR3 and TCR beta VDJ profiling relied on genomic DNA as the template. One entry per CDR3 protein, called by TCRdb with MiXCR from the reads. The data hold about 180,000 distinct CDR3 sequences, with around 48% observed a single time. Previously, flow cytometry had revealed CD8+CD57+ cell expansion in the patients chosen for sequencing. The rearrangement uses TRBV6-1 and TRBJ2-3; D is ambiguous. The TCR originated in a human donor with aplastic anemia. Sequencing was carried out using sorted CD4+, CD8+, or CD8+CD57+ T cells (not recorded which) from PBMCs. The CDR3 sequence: CASIFPSTDTQYF. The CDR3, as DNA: TGTGCCAGCATTTTTCCTAGCACAGATACGCAGTATTTT.